These T cell receptor beta chains were read from a single sample in a study of cytomegalovirus exposure and HLA in healthy donors. Measured with immunoSEQ multiplex PCR; TCRdb has only the in-frame clones, and not every one. The sample has 200,000 or so clones, about four fifths seen once. The sequenced material came from PBMCs. The receptors derive from a woman aged 25-40 years in good health and CMV-seropositive. CDR3s include the opening cysteine and the closing phenylalanine or tryptophan. Fields, in order: clone size, J gene, D gene, CDR3 length, V gene, CDR3 protein, CDR3 DNA. D genes are given only for firm matches. Clone size, where shown, is once, few, many, or a class for clones that have expanded.

>NA|TRBJ1-2|NA|13|TRBV6-1
CASTGLTGLGYTF
TGTGCCAGCACCGGACTTACTGGCCTTGGCTACACCTTC
>NA|TRBJ2-3|NA|14|TRBV2
CASSEPGFADTQYF
TGTGCCAGCAGTGAACCGGGTTTCGCAGATACGCAGTATTTT
>NA|TRBJ2-3|TRBD2|20|TRBV9
CASSFPGRGSGVSGTDTQYF
TGTGCCAGCAGCTTCCCAGGTCGCGGTAGCGGGGTGTCGGGCACAGATACGCAGTATTTT
>NA|TRBJ2-1|TRBD2|17|TRBV7-2
CASSWIAGSPVDNEQFF
TGTGCCAGCAGCTGGATAGCGGGGTCCCCCGTCGACAATGAGCAGTTCTTC
>NA|TRBJ1-6|NA|14|TRBV7-9
CASSENPQGSPLHF
TGTGCCAGCAGCGAAAACCCACAGGGATCACCCCTCCACTTT
>NA|TRBJ1-3|NA|15|TRBV28
CASSFPTHSGNTIYF
TGTGCCAGCAGTTTCCCGACACACTCTGGAAACACCATATATTTT
>once|TRBJ2-3|TRBD1|15|TRBV9
CASSSEGQGADTQYF
TGTGCCAGCAGCTCGGAAGGACAGGGGGCAGATACGCAGTATTTT
>NA|TRBJ2-1|TRBD2|16|TRBV5-1
CASSFAVAGLYNEQFF
TGCGCCAGCAGCTTTGCAGTAGCGGGTCTATACAATGAGCAGTTCTTC
>NA|TRBJ2-1|TRBD2|14|TRBV6-1
CASRIGLASDEQFF
TGTGCCAGCAGAATCGGACTAGCATCGGATGAGCAGTTCTTC
>NA|TRBJ2-3|NA|15|TRBV6-5
CASRDGGLATDTQYF
TGTGCCAGCAGAGATGGGGGACTCGCCACAGATACGCAGTATTTT
>NA|TRBJ1-5|TRBD1|15|TRBV18
CASSPAGTGNQPQHF
TGTGCCAGCTCACCAGCCGGGACAGGGAATCAGCCCCAGCATTTT
>NA|TRBJ2-7|TRBD1|17|TRBV19
CASSIGWLRDSSYEQYF
TGTGCCAGTAGTATAGGGTGGCTTAGGGACAGCTCCTACGAGCAGTACTTC
>NA|TRBJ1-4|NA|14|TRBV6-6
CASSPDRGWGKLFF
TGTGCCAGCAGTCCGGATCGGGGGTGGGGAAAACTGTTTTTT
>NA|TRBJ2-7|TRBD2|13|TRBV27
CASGLAVSYEQYF
TGTGCCAGCGGACTAGCGGTCTCCTACGAGCAGTACTTC
>NA|TRBJ2-7|NA|14|TRBV6-1
CASSSDAYYYEQYF
TGTGCCAGCAGTTCCGACGCGTACTACTACGAGCAGTACTTC
>NA|TRBJ1-2|NA|16|TRBV5-6
CASSLGTRGEEYGYTF
TGTGCCAGCAGCTTGGGAACTCGTGGAGAAGAGTATGGCTACACCTTC
>NA|TRBJ1-5|NA|12|TRBV15
CATTKNYQPQHF
TGTGCCACCACCAAAAATTATCAGCCCCAGCATTTT
>NA|TRBJ1-1|NA|15|TRBV7-9
CASSLWTDPWGEAFF
TGTGCCAGCAGCTTATGGACAGATCCCTGGGGTGAAGCTTTCTTT
>NA|TRBJ2-3|NA|11|TRBV2
CASSPQDTQYF
TGTGCCAGCAGCCCCCAGGATACGCAGTATTTT
>once|TRBJ1-6|NA|18|TRBV10-1
CASSETRRASGDNSPLHF
TGCGCCAGCAGTGAGACGCGCAGGGCTTCGGGGGATAATTCACCCCTCCACTTT
>NA|TRBJ2-3|TRBD2|17|TRBV27
CASSPLAGVNTGDTQYF
TGTGCCAGCAGTCCCTTAGCGGGAGTAAATACGGGAGATACGCAGTATTTT
>NA|TRBJ2-3|TRBD1|15|TRBV5-6
CASSLDRGPTDTQYF
TGTGCCAGCAGCTTGGACAGGGGCCCCACAGATACGCAGTATTTT
>NA|TRBJ1-2|TRBD1|13|TRBV5-1
CANFRDRADGYTF
TGCGCCAACTTCCGGGACAGGGCGGATGGCTACACCTTC
>NA|TRBJ2-7|NA|16|TRBV14
CASSQDRRAGHYEQYF
TGTGCCAGCAGCCAAGATCGGAGGGCAGGGCACTACGAGCAGTACTTC
>NA|TRBJ2-7|NA|16|TRBV13
CASSSGPGRGDNEQYF
TGTGCCAGCAGCTCCGGACCGGGGCGGGGCGACAACGAGCAGTACTTC
>NA|TRBJ1-5|TRBD1|15|TRBV5-6
CASSLGQGANQPQHF
TGTGCCAGCAGCTTGGGGCAGGGGGCAAATCAGCCCCAGCATTTT
>NA|TRBJ1-1|NA|12|TRBV7-9
CASSFYKENAFF
TGTGCCAGCAGCTTTTACAAGGAGAACGCTTTCTTT
>NA|TRBJ2-7|NA|15|TRBV6-5
CASSYHVGGSYEQYF
TGTGCCAGCAGTTACCACGTCGGGGGTTCCTACGAGCAGTACTTC
>NA|TRBJ1-2|NA|16|TRBV5-4
CASSRRAATKNYGYTF
TGTGCCAGCAGCCGGAGGGCAGCCACCAAGAACTATGGCTACACCTTC
>once|TRBJ2-1|TRBD2|14|TRBV29-1
CSVDNQREPNEQFF
TGCAGCGTTGACAATCAGCGGGAGCCCAATGAGCAGTTCTTC
>NA|TRBJ1-6|TRBD1|15|TRBV7-9
CASSFLGDRAAPLHF
TGTGCCAGCAGCTTCTTGGGGGACAGGGCGGCACCCCTCCACTTT
>NA|TRBJ2-7|TRBD1|16|TRBV5-4
CASSLSQATGSYEQYF
TGTGCCAGCAGCTTGTCTCAGGCGACAGGGTCCTACGAGCAGTACTTC